One and the same sample provided the 29 T cell receptor beta chains below, sequenced in a study of blood T cell repertoires in COVID-19. The assay was immunoSEQ multiplex PCR, and TCRdb's table has in-frame clones only and misses some. The table records 45,000 to 65,000 clones, approximately 88% of them present only once. The material sequenced was peripheral blood. The source is a man aged 25 to 40 with COVID-19, enrolled during active disease.

The chain employs TRBV5-4 and TRBJ2-3, with TRBD1 identical over 9 bases. Per the germline V gene, CDR1 is SGHNT and CDR2 is YYREEE (reference sequence). V lost 4 bases, J lost 3 bases, and 6 bases stayed unmatched. The CDR3 length is 15 residues. The CDR3 sequence: CASSTDRGVTDTQYF. The CDR3 bases are TGTGCCAGCAGCACGGACAGGGGTGTTACAGATACGCAGTATTTT.

The chain recombines TRBV2 with TRBJ2-3, with a possible D match to TRBD2 (5 bases). CDR1 SNHLY and CDR2 FYNNEI come from the germline V gene. Trimming removed 7 bases at V and 5 bases at J, with 13 bases between. This CDR3 is built from 13 residues. The CDR3 DNA is TGTGCCAGCATGGCCCCACTAGGAGATACGCAGTATTTT. Protein product: CASMAPLGDTQYF.

The rearrangement joins TRBV5-4 to TRBJ2-5; D is perhaps TRBD1 (6 bases). Trimming took 4 bases from V and 2 from J, leaving 12 bases between them. This CDR3 comprises 14 residues. Germline values: CDR1 SGHNT, CDR2 YYREEE (reference sequence). The CDR3 reads CASSAADSQETQYF. For the CDR3, the DNA is TGTGCCAGCAGCGCCGCGGACAGTCAAGAGACCCAGTACTTC. Based on the CDR3 plus reference TRBV5-4 and TRBJ2-5, the full variable domain is ETGVTQSPTHLIKTRGQQVTLRCSSQSGHNTVSWYQQALGQGPQFIFQYYREEENGRGNFPPRFSGLQFPNYSSELNVNALELDDSALYLCASSAADSQETQYFGPGTRLLVL.

The J gene is TRBJ1-1, the V gene TRBV5-6; D gene uncertain. V lost 0 bases to trimming and J lost 7 bases, with 7 bases between them. The CDR3 spans 12 residues. The V gene's germline CDR1 is SGHDT and CDR2 YYEEEE. DNA for the CDR3: TGTGCCAGCAGCTTGGCCGGGTATGAAGCTTTCTTT. This gives the protein CASSLAGYEAFF.

A single count supports this clone. The V gene is TRBV5-6, the J gene TRBJ1-2; tentatively, D is TRBD1 (5 bases). Trimming took 3 bases from V and 3 from J, leaving 15 bases between them. Germline V gives CDR1 SGHDT, CDR2 YYEEEE. The length of the CDR3 is 15 residues. The CDR3 here is CASSYLGEDDYGYTF. In DNA form, the CDR3 reads TGTGCCAGCAGCTACCTAGGGGAAGATGACTATGGCTACACCTTC.

V and J are TRBV11-2 and TRBJ2-3; 7 bases line up with TRBD2. J gave up 4 bases and V 6 bases, and 10 bases lay outside the gene matches. The length of the CDR3 is 15 residues. Germline lookup yields CDR1 SGHAT and CDR2 FQNNGV. CDR3 nucleotides: TGTGCCAGCAGGGCCCCGGGACTAAAATCAGATACGCAGTATTTT. This encodes CASRAPGLKSDTQYF.

This chain uses TRBV29-1 with TRBJ2-5, with TRBD2 identical over 13 bases. CDR1 is SQVTM, CDR2 ANQGSEA, per germline. J was trimmed by 4 bases and V by 8 bases; bases with no gene match: 4. This CDR3 region has 13 residues. The CDR3 sequence is CSTRTSGGETQYF. As DNA, the CDR3 is TGCAGCACCCGGACTAGCGGGGGAGAGACCCAGTACTTC.

This rearrangement joins TRBV9 to TRBJ1-1; perhaps TRBD1 as D (6 bases). CDR3 length: 16 residues. Germline values: CDR1 SGDLS, CDR2 YYNGEE. The germline V and J ends were trimmed by 4 bases and 1 base, with 17 bases remaining between them. CDR3 region: CASSPGLSQGNTEAFF. In DNA, the CDR3 is TGTGCCAGCAGCCCCGGGCTCTCACAGGGGAACACTGAAGCTTTCTTT.

This chain links TRBV27 with TRBJ1-6, with TRBD1 matching over 10 bases. V lost 5 bases and J lost 5; bases outside the gene matches: 6. Germline V gene sequence: CDR1 MNHEY, CDR2 SMNVEV (reference sequence). This CDR3 comprises 16 residues. The CDR3 DNA sequence: TGTGCCAGCAGTCCCCTCGGACAGGGGGATAATTCACCCCTCCACTTT. Residues: CASSPLGQGDNSPLHF.

The CDR3: CASSWSSGELFF. The CDR3 DNA is TGCGCCAGCAGCTGGAGTAGCGGGGAGCTGTTTTTT. This chain links TRBV10-2 with TRBJ2-2; D unclear. Trimming took 6 bases from V and 7 from J, leaving 9 bases between them. The CDR3 sequence is 12 residues long. CDR1 and CDR2 (germline): WSHSY, SAAADI.

V is TRBV19 and J is TRBJ1-2; D is perhaps TRBD1 (5 bases). CDR1 LNHDA and CDR2 SQIVND come from the germline V gene (reference sequence). The CDR3 extends over 15 amino acids. V gave up 0 bases and J gave up 13 bases, with 21 bases separating them. The CDR3: CASSIDRGGTAARTF. CDR3 nucleotides: TGTGCCAGTAGTATAGATCGGGGAGGGACCGCTGCTCGCACCTTC. Looking up the rest from reference TRBV19 and TRBJ1-2 gives the full variable domain: DGGITQSPKYLFRKEGQNVTLSCEQNLNHDAMYWYRQDPGQGLRLIYYSQIVNDFQKGDIAEGYSVSREKKESFPLTVTSAQKNPTAFYLCASSIDRGGTAARTFGSGTRLTVV.

The chain combines TRBV6-2 or TRBV6-3 with TRBJ2-1, with unresolved D. V shed 2 bases and J shed 7 bases, with 9 bases lying between them. Per the germline V gene, CDR1 is MNHEY and CDR2 is SVGEGT. CDR3 length: 13 residues. CDR3 coding DNA: TGTGCCAGCAGTTACCCTGCCAGAAATGAGCAGTTCTTC. Its translation: CASSYPARNEQFF.

This clone was counted a single time. This rearrangement joins TRBV11-2 to TRBJ2-3; a possible D gene is TRBD1 (7 bases). CDR1 SGHAT and CDR2 FQNNGV come from the germline V gene. The V end was cut by 3 bases, the J end by 3 bases, with 19 bases between. The CDR3 consists of 17 residues. CDR3 sequence reads: CASSFRGLTEGTDTQYF. The CDR3 DNA reads TGTGCCAGCAGCTTTAGGGGGCTCACGGAGGGTACAGATACGCAGTATTTT.

This chain uses TRBV10-3 with TRBJ1-1; perhaps TRBD1 as D (6 bases). Germline V CDR1 and CDR2: ENHRY, SYGVKD. This CDR3 region has 14 residues. Trimming cost V 4 bases and J 1 base, with 10 bases left between them. In DNA form, the CDR3 reads TGTGCCATCAGTGCCCAGACAGGGAACACTGAAGCTTTCTTT. Translated, it gives CAISAQTGNTEAFF.

The V gene is TRBV9, the J gene TRBJ2-7; D gene unclear. With 0 bases removed from V and 6 bases from J, the gap between germline ends came to 13 bases. The CDR3 contains 14 residues. Germline-derived CDR1 and CDR2 are SGDLS and YYNGEE. CDR3 coding DNA: TGTGCCAGCAGCGTAGAACCCCGAGATACCGAGCAGTACTTC. Encoded protein: CASSVEPRDTEQYF.

The rearrangement uses TRBV7-9 and TRBJ2-5; 9 nucleotides match TRBD1. V shed 0 bases, J shed 4 bases, and the junction held 6 bases outside the gene matches. Looked up from germline, CDR1 is SEHNR and CDR2 is FQNEAQ (reference sequence). The length of the CDR3 is 16 residues. CDR3 loop: CASSLADRQGVETQYF. The DNA for the CDR3 is TGTGCCAGCAGCTTAGCAGACCGACAGGGGGTAGAGACCCAGTACTTC.

The chain links TRBV10-1 to TRBJ1-2, with TRBD1 matching over 11 bases. V trimming: 4 bases; J trimming: 8 bases; junction bases outside the gene matches: 3. This CDR3 comprises 13 residues. Germline V gene sequence: CDR1 WNHNN, CDR2 SYGVQD (reference sequence). The CDR3 DNA follows: TGCGCCAGCAGTGCGGACAGGGGGCAAGGCTACACCTTC. Amino acid sequence: CASSADRGQGYTF.

The chain links TRBV4-2 to TRBJ2-5; D is possibly TRBD2 (6 bases). From germline, CDR1 is LGHNA and CDR2 YNFKEQ. This CDR3 has 15 amino acids. V lost 1 base, J lost 1 base, and 10 bases lay in between. CDR3 DNA sequence: TGTGCCAGCAGCCAAGGAATGGGGGGCCAAGAGACCCAGTACTTC. Residues: CASSQGMGGQETQYF.

The genes are TRBV28 and TRBJ1-2, with TRBD1 matching 9 bases. The CDR3 totals 12 residues. V lost 6 bases and J lost 8; bases outside the gene matches: 4. The germline V gene has CDR1 MDHEN and CDR2 SYDVKM. The CDR3 sequence is CASSPDRGGYTF. The DNA for the CDR3 is TGTGCCAGCAGCCCAGACAGGGGGGGCTACACCTTC.

This clone was recorded once. J is TRBJ2-7 and V is TRBV2; TRBD2 might be the D (5 bases). CDR1 SNHLY and CDR2 FYNNEI come from the germline V gene. Trimming took off 7 bases at V and 2 bases at J, with 15 bases between the two ends. The CDR3 is made up of 14 amino acids. The CDR3 nucleotides read TGTGCCAGCACCCTCGAGGGCCGTCCCTACGAGCAGTACTTC. This gives the protein CASTLEGRPYEQYF.

V gene TRBV5-8 combines with J gene TRBJ1-5, with D possibly TRBD1 on 5 matching bases. This CDR3 region has 15 residues. Trimming left V 1 base short and J 3 bases short, with 11 bases between. The germline CDR1 and CDR2 sequences are SGHTS and YDEGEE. The CDR3 region has the DNA TGTGCCAGCAGCTTGAGTGGACAAATCAATCAGCCCCAGCATTTT. Translation gives CASSLSGQINQPQHF.

The genes are TRBV18 and TRBJ2-1, with TRBD1 identical over 10 bases. V lost 3 bases, J lost 1 base, and 12 bases stayed unmatched. This CDR3 is built from 19 residues. Germline CDR1 and CDR2: KGHSH and LQKENI. CDR3 in DNA: TGTGCCAGCTCACCCCGACAGGGGGCTTCTAGCGGGTCCTACAATGAGCAGTTCTTC. The encoded protein is CASSPRQGASSGSYNEQFF.

CDR3 sequence (DNA): TGCGCCAGCAGCCAAGAAAAGGGGGGACAGGGAGCCTCGCCCCGGGGGGAGACCCAGTACTTC. Translating it yields CASSQEKGGQGASPRGETQYF. This sequence joins TRBV4-1 and TRBJ2-5, with 9 bases matching TRBD1. Trimming at V came to 0 bases and at J to 5 bases, leaving 22 bases not matched to a gene. CDR3 length: 21 residues. From germline, CDR1 is MGHRA and CDR2 YSYEKL.

The rearrangement joins TRBV28 to TRBJ1-2; D gene uncertain. Trimming removed 2 bases from V and 4 bases from J, with 8 bases in between. Germline V lookup: CDR1 MDHEN, CDR2 SYDVKM. The CDR3 extends over 13 amino acids. This CDR3 is CASSLGVIYGYTF. Written as DNA, the CDR3 is TGTGCCAGCAGTTTAGGAGTAATCTATGGCTACACCTTC.

As concerns this clone: The sample holds other DNA sequences that translate to the same CDR3. This sequence joins TRBV28 and TRBJ1-2, with D perhaps matching TRBD1 (5 bases). CDR1 and CDR2 (germline): MDHEN, SYDVKM. Trimming removed 8 bases from V and 4 bases from J, with 14 bases in between. The length of the CDR3 is 13 residues. CDR3: CASRTGGVYGYTF. The CDR3 region has the DNA TGTGCCAGCCGGACGGGGGGGGTCTATGGCTACACCTTC.

This clone was seen only a few times. V is TRBV4-1 and J is TRBJ1-1; 9 bases match TRBD1. Germline CDR1 MGHRA, CDR2 YSYEKL. The CDR3 consists of 13 residues. V lost 6 bases and J lost 7; bases outside the gene matches: 6. The CDR3 DNA follows: TGCGCCAGCAGGCGAACAGGGGGCTTTGAAGCTTTCTTT. Its translation: CASRRTGGFEAFF.

The chain couples TRBV9 to TRBJ2-1, with 10 bases lining up with TRBD2. With V trimmed by 1 base and J by 6 bases, 4 bases remained unmatched. This CDR3 spans 15 amino acids. Germline V gene data show CDR1 as SGDLS and CDR2 as YYNGEE. Here the CDR3 DNA reads TGTGCCAGCAGCGTAATTGCTAGCGGGAGCAATGAGCAGTTCTTC. Translating gives CASSVIASGSNEQFF.

This clone has just a few counts. The rearrangement links TRBV3-1 (or the pseudogene TRBV3-2) to TRBJ2-1; TRBD2 aligns across 12 bases. CDR1 LGHDT and CDR2 YNNKEL come from the germline V gene (reference sequence). The CDR3 is 16 amino acids. The trim removed 4 bases at V and 9 bases at J, leaving 10 bases unmatched. CDR3 region: CASSRSRSSGRGEQFF. CDR3 coding DNA: TGTGCCAGCAGCCGTTCTCGATCTAGCGGGAGGGGTGAGCAGTTCTTC.

This chain connects TRBV7-2 to TRBJ2-5; perhaps TRBD1 as D (6 bases). Trimming cost V 5 bases and J 0 bases, with 13 bases left between them. Germline V CDR1 and CDR2: SGHTA, FQGNSA. The length of the CDR3 is 15 residues. The CDR3 DNA is TGTGCCAGCAGCCTCCCCAGGGGATACCAAGAGACCCAGTACTTC. The encoded protein is CASSLPRGYQETQYF.